The 20 T cell receptor beta chains in this list originate from one sample, sequenced in a study of a mutant IDH1 vaccine in newly diagnosed glioma. The data were produced by immunoSEQ multiplex PCR, yet TCRdb's version contains in-frame clones alone and is incomplete. Counted here are some 50,000 clones, less than 85% occurring once; the ten biggest clones make up roughly 4.3%. No antigen has been assigned to these receptors. Time point of the sample: week 47, end of study. Every vaccination contained 300 ug of the mutant IDH1 20-mer peptide and was paired with topical imiquimod. The sample consisted of PBMCs, taken from a glioma patient whose treatment included an IDH1 peptide vaccine. These receptors all stem from a woman younger than 45 with glioma. Some clones in this sample may be carry-over from other donors' samples.

The count of this clone is one. This chain links TRBV19 with TRBJ2-2; TRBD1 matches at 10 bases. The V gene's germline CDR1 is LNHDA and CDR2 SQIVND (reference sequence). This CDR3 has 17 residues. The ends lost 2 bases at V and 6 bases at J; junction bases unmatched: 9. CDR3 DNA: TGTGCCAGTAGTATACCTCGGACAGGGGGAAGGGCCGGGGAGCTGTTTTTT. It is translated as CASSIPRTGGRAGELFF.

CDR3 DNA: TGTGCCAGCAGTTACCGGGGACAGACCTACGAGCAGTACTTC. It translates to CASSYRGQTYEQYF. The chain has TRBV6-5 and TRBJ2-7; TRBD1 agrees at 7 bases. From germline, CDR1 is MNHEY and CDR2 SVGAGI. J lost 2 bases, V lost 2 bases, and 3 bases had no gene match. This CDR3 is built from 14 residues.

The genes are TRBV30 and TRBJ1-4, with 9 bases lining up with TRBD1. The J segment lost 7 bases and the V segment lost 1 base, leaving 7 bases of the junction unmatched. The germline V gene encodes CDR1 GTSNPN and CDR2 SVGIG (reference sequence). The CDR3 has 15 residues. The CDR3 coding sequence is TGTGCCTGGAGTGGGGGGACAGGGCTGGCTGAAAAACTGTTTTTT. Its translation: CAWSGGTGLAEKLFF.

V usage is TRBV2 and J usage is TRBJ1-1; D call uncertain. The CDR3 spans 15 residues. CDR1 and CDR2 (germline): SNHLY, FYNNEI. V gave up 6 bases and J gave up 11 bases, with 25 bases separating them. The CDR3 is CASSPEGSQPLRAFF. For the CDR3, the DNA is TGTGCCAGCAGCCCTGAGGGCAGCCAGCCCTTGCGGGCTTTCTTT.

In this sample, this clone turned up once. The V gene is TRBV15, the J gene TRBJ1-2, with TRBD1 identical over 11 bases. Germline CDR1 LNHNV, CDR2 YYDKDF (reference sequence). This CDR3 region has 17 residues. V lost 1 base and J lost 0; bases outside the gene matches: 4. The CDR3 DNA reads as TGTGCCACCAGCAGAGGGGGACAGGGGGTAGCTAACTATGGCTACACCTTC. Amino acid sequence: CATSRGGQGVANYGYTF.

There are a few counts of this clone. The genes are TRBV4-2 and TRBJ2-7, with 7 bases identical to TRBD2. Trimming took 3 bases from V and 0 from J; bases not matched to a gene: 8. This CDR3 spans 16 amino acids. CDR1 and CDR2 from the germline V gene are LGHNA and YNFKEQ. This chain's CDR3 is CASSHVGRDGSYEQYF. The CDR3 DNA reads TGTGCCAGCAGCCATGTAGGGAGGGACGGCTCCTACGAGCAGTACTTC.

The chain recombines TRBV28 with TRBJ1-1; weak D call: TRBD1 (5 bases). The germline V gene encodes CDR1 MDHEN and CDR2 SYDVKM. This CDR3 contains 14 residues. V was cut by 4 bases and J by 3 bases, with 12 bases left in between. CDR3 in amino acids: CASSSAQGDTEAFF. CDR3 DNA: TGTGCCAGCAGTTCCGCTCAGGGAGACACTGAAGCTTTCTTT.

The DNA of the CDR3 is TGTGCCAGTAGTATAGGCCCAATGAACACTGAAGCTTTCTTT. Its protein product is CASSIGPMNTEAFF. The rearrangement uses TRBV19 and TRBJ1-1; D remains ambiguous. V gave up 1 base and J gave up 0 bases, with 6 bases separating them. The CDR3 runs 14 residues. Germline V gene data show CDR1 as LNHDA and CDR2 as SQIVND (reference sequence).

This clone was detected only once. The chain has TRBV9 and TRBJ2-5; perhaps TRBD2 as D (6 bases). The ends were cut back, 0 bases at V and 5 bases at J, with 17 bases in the middle. Germline CDR1 and CDR2: SGDLS and YYNGEE. CDR3 length: 16 amino acids. The chain's CDR3 is CASSVASGNRGETQYF. In DNA form, the CDR3 reads TGTGCCAGCAGCGTAGCATCGGGAAACCGGGGGGAGACCCAGTACTTC.

This clone has only a few counts. The rearrangement links TRBV5-6 to TRBJ1-1, with 8 nucleotides matching TRBD1. Germline V CDR1 and CDR2: SGHDT, YYEEEE. Losses at the gene ends were 1 base for V and 1 base for J; bases not matched to a gene: 9. This CDR3 comprises 17 residues. The CDR3 spells CASSLMPQGAGNTEAFF. The CDR3, as DNA: TGTGCCAGCAGCTTGATGCCCCAGGGGGCCGGGAACACTGAAGCTTTCTTT.

The chain uses TRBV7-8 and TRBJ1-2, with D possibly matching TRBD1 (6 bases). This CDR3 region has 13 residues. V was cut by 2 bases and J by 7 bases, with 11 bases left in between. Germline-derived CDR1 and CDR2 are SGHVS and FQNEAQ. The CDR3 bases are TGTGCCAGCAGCTTAACACCCAGGGGTGGCTACACCTTC. This gives the protein CASSLTPRGGYTF.

V gene TRBV5-6 combines with J gene TRBJ2-5, with TRBD2 matching 8 bases. J gave up 4 bases and V 1 base, and 6 bases lay outside the gene matches. Germline V CDR1 and CDR2: SGHDT, YYEEEE. This CDR3 has 15 residues. DNA of the CDR3: TGTGCCAGCAGCTTGTTTCTAGCGGGTAGAGAGACCCAGTACTTC. It specifies CASSLFLAGRETQYF.

This rearrangement joins TRBV6-6 to TRBJ1-5; D ambiguous. V was trimmed by 5 bases and J by 3 bases, leaving 11 bases between them. Germline V gives CDR1 MNHNY, CDR2 SVGAGI (reference sequence). CDR3 size: 14 residues. DNA of the CDR3: TGTGCCAGCAGTCCTGCTTCGACCAATCAGCCCCAGCATTTT. The encoded protein is CASSPASTNQPQHF.

The CDR3 DNA follows: TGTGCCAGCAGCTTGGCGTATGCGGGGGCATCAGGCTACACCTTC. Its translation is CASSLAYAGASGYTF. The chain carries TRBV5-5 and TRBJ1-2, with D maybe TRBD1 (6 bases). Trimming cost V 0 bases and J 8 bases, with 17 bases left between them. The CDR3 loop spans 15 amino acids. Germline CDR1 reads SGHKS; CDR2 reads YYEKEE (reference sequence).

This chain connects TRBV5-1 to TRBJ1-2; D unclear. The V and J ends lost 2 bases and 2 bases respectively, with 13 bases between them. CDR1 is SGHRS and CDR2 is YFSETQ in the germline V gene. The CDR3 totals 15 residues. Here the CDR3 reads CASSFYPGSNYGYTF. The CDR3 DNA follows: TGCGCCAGCAGCTTCTACCCGGGATCAAACTATGGCTACACCTTC.

The chain has TRBV5-6 and TRBJ2-3; D assignment may be TRBD1 or TRBD2 (5 bases each). Germline-derived CDR1 and CDR2 are SGHDT and YYEEEE. The CDR3 sequence is 18 residues long. Trimming took off 4 bases at V and 2 bases at J, with 23 bases between the two ends. This CDR3 is CASSPLAGAPDYTDTQYF. In DNA, the CDR3 is TGTGCCAGCAGCCCGCTAGCTGGGGCACCCGACTACACAGATACGCAGTATTTT. The full variable domain, completed using reference TRBV5-6 and TRBJ2-3, is DAGVTQSPTHLIKTRGQQVTLRCSPKSGHDTVSWYQQALGQGPQFIFQYYEEEERQRGNFPDRFSGHQFPNYSSELNVNALLLGDSALYLCASSPLAGAPDYTDTQYFGPGTRLTVL.

The chain couples TRBV11-2 to TRBJ1-4, with D unclear. Germline CDR1 SGHAT, CDR2 FQNNGV. Trimming left V 1 base short and J 4 bases short, with 10 bases between. The CDR3 covers 15 residues. CDR3 region: CASSLGGRFNEKLFF. The CDR3 DNA reads as TGTGCCAGCAGCTTAGGAGGACGGTTTAATGAAAAACTGTTTTTT. The complete variable domain, with remaining parts taken from reference TRBV11-2 and TRBJ1-4, reads EAGVAQSPRYKIIEKRQSVAFWCNPISGHATLYWYQQILGQGPKLLIQFQNNGVVDDSQLPKDRFSAERLKGVDSTLKIQPAKLEDSAVYLCASSLGGRFNEKLFFGSGTQLSVL.

The J gene is TRBJ1-1, the V gene TRBV5-4, with D perhaps TRBD1 (6 bases). The CDR3 covers 15 residues. Trimming stripped 4 bases from V and 8 bases from J, with 21 bases between. Germline V gene lookup returns CDR1 SGHNT and CDR2 YYREEE (reference sequence). The CDR3 sequence is CASSLSGGIVLEAFF. CDR3 nucleotides: TGTGCCAGCAGCCTTAGCGGGGGCATCGTCTTGGAAGCTTTCTTT.

V is TRBV9 and J is TRBJ1-1; 7 positions match TRBD1. V lost 2 bases to trimming and J lost 5 bases; unmatched junction nucleotides: 9. This CDR3 region has 15 residues. Per germline, CDR1 SGDLS and CDR2 YYNGEE. CDR3: CASSVHRGTGTEAFF. In DNA, the CDR3 is TGTGCCAGCAGCGTGCACAGGGGTACTGGGACTGAAGCTTTCTTT.

V is TRBV19 and J is TRBJ2-7; 9 nucleotides line up with TRBD2. Trimming removed 5 bases from V and 0 bases from J; junction bases left unmatched: 2. Germline CDR1 LNHDA, CDR2 SQIVND (reference sequence). This CDR3 spans 14 amino acids. The DNA of the CDR3 is TGTGCCAGTAGTGTTAGCGGGAGCTCCTACGAGCAGTACTTC. Translated, it gives CASSVSGSSYEQYF.